This T cell receptor beta chain was identified during a study of T cell responses to AZD1222 COVID-19 vaccine. TCRdb keeps only in-frame clones here, not all; method: immunoSEQ multiplex PCR. The sample has about 160,000 clones; roughly 90% are singletons. Of note for this clone: Compared with germline, one end of the junction differs, possibly owing to a read error.

Germline V gene data show CDR1 as MDHEN and CDR2 as SYDVKM. This CDR3 contains 17 residues. The TCR comes from an adult in good health. The sample consisted of peripheral blood, taken on day 0 of AZD1222 vaccination. V gene TRBV28 combines with J gene TRBJ2-6; a possible D gene is TRBD2 (6 bases). CDR3 DNA sequence: TGTGCCAGCTGTTTGGGGGGTGGGAGTGCGGGGGCCAACGTCCTGACTTTC. The encoded protein is CASCLGGGSAGANVLTF.